These 14 T cell receptor beta chains were all obtained from the same sample, sequenced in a study of shared T cell receptors in the human thymus. Measured with immunoSEQ multiplex PCR; TCRdb has only the in-frame clones, and not every one. The table shows 700,000 or so clones, with over 75% occurring only once. These same data were also listed under a study on human thymus T cells.

Material: thymocytes. The receptors derive from a girl younger than two with a congenital heart defect.

The rearrangement uses TRBV25-1 and TRBJ1-2, with TRBD1 identical over 7 bases. The CDR3 runs 14 residues. Looked up from germline, CDR1 is MGHDK and CDR2 is SYGVNS. Germline trimming cut 4 bases from V and 2 bases from J; bases unmatched to any gene: 4. The CDR3 nucleotides are TGTGCCAGCAGTGCCACAGGGGAGAACTATGGCTACACCTTC. Protein sequence: CASSATGENYGYTF.

V usage is TRBV4-2 and J usage is TRBJ2-7; TRBD2 matches at 7 bases. Germline trimming cut 5 bases from V and 1 base from J; bases unmatched to any gene: 8. The CDR3 runs 15 residues. In germline, CDR1 is LGHNA, CDR2 YNFKEQ. CDR3 protein: CASSEPGLPSYEQYF. CDR3 DNA: TGTGCCAGCAGCGAACCGGGACTACCTTCCTACGAGCAGTACTTC.

The chain recombines TRBV27 with TRBJ2-3; 12 nucleotides align to TRBD2. CDR1 is MNHEY and CDR2 is SMNVEV in the germline V gene (reference sequence). The CDR3 covers 19 residues. V dropped 2 bases and J dropped 0; count of bases not matched to a gene: 9. CDR3 sequence reads: CASSLRASGGAESTDTQYF. CDR3 sequence (DNA): TGTGCCAGCAGTTTACGGGCTAGCGGGGGGGCCGAGAGCACAGATACGCAGTATTTT.

The chain uses TRBV28 and TRBJ2-1, with TRBD1 matching 8 bases. V lost 6 bases, J lost 7 bases, and 8 bases stayed unmatched. Germline CDR1 MDHEN, CDR2 SYDVKM. This CDR3 is 14 amino acids long. In nucleotides, the CDR3 is TGTGCCAGCAGAAAGACAGGGGCGATTAATGAGCAGTTCTTC. Protein sequence: CASRKTGAINEQFF. The full variable domain, its missing parts supplied by reference TRBV28 and TRBJ2-1, is DVKVTQSSRYLVKRTGEKVFLECVQDMDHENMFWYRQDPGLGLRLIYFSYDVKMKEKGDIPEGYSVSREKKERFSLILESASTNQTSMYLCASRKTGAINEQFFGPGTRLTVL.

The V and J genes are TRBV2 and TRBJ1-2; tentative D call: TRBD1 (6 bases). CDR1 is SNHLY and CDR2 is FYNNEI in the germline V gene. This CDR3 spans 14 amino acids. Trimming removed 7 bases from V and 1 base from J, with 13 bases in between. CDR3 loop: CASTRGGHNYGYTF. The CDR3, as DNA: TGTGCCAGCACGCGCGGGGGACATAACTATGGCTACACCTTC.

The chain uses TRBV19 and TRBJ1-1; weak D call: TRBD1 (5 bases). Germline V gives CDR1 LNHDA, CDR2 SQIVND (reference sequence). Trimming stripped 3 bases from V and 0 bases from J, with 14 bases between. The CDR3 consists of 16 residues. The CDR3 nucleotides read TGTGCCAGTAGTATCCCTCAGGGTTCGGTGAACACTGAAGCTTTCTTT. The encoded protein is CASSIPQGSVNTEAFF.

The rearrangement uses TRBV9 and TRBJ1-2, with 7 bases lining up with TRBD1. Germline trimming cut 3 bases from V and 7 bases from J; bases unmatched to any gene: 12. Germline V gene data show CDR1 as SGDLS and CDR2 as YYNGEE. The CDR3 loop spans 15 amino acids. The CDR3 nucleotides are TGTGCCAGCAGCGCGGACAGGTTGGACACCGCTGGCTACACCTTC. It translates to CASSADRLDTAGYTF.

This clone was seen just once. The chain employs TRBV9 and TRBJ1-2; maybe TRBD1 (6 bases). Per germline, CDR1 SGDLS and CDR2 YYNGEE. V was cut by 0 bases and J by 3 bases, with 24 bases left in between. This CDR3 contains 19 residues. In DNA, the CDR3 is TGTGCCAGCAGCGTAGCCAGTCAGCCCCAGGGGAATGAGGACTATGGCTACACCTTC. Protein product: CASSVASQPQGNEDYGYTF.

The chain carries TRBV14 and TRBJ1-1; 11 bases are shared with TRBD1. Germline V gives CDR1 SGHDN, CDR2 FVKESK. The V segment lost 5 bases and the J segment 0 bases; nucleotides outside the gene matches: 20. The CDR3 loop spans 21 amino acids. In DNA form, the CDR3 reads TGTGCCAGCAGCGCACCGCCGGGACAGGGGGACTTCGGGCCGATGAACACTGAAGCTTTCTTT. It specifies CASSAPPGQGDFGPMNTEAFF.

The V and J genes are TRBV4-1 and TRBJ2-2; D gene ambiguous. Germline V CDR1 and CDR2: MGHRA, YSYEKL. The V gene lost 2 bases and the J gene lost 7 bases, with 5 bases spanning the gap. The CDR3 loop spans 12 amino acids. The chain's CDR3 is CASSQRGGELFF. In nucleotides, the CDR3 is TGCGCCAGCAGCCAACGCGGCGGGGAGCTGTTTTTT.

The chain joins TRBV10-2 to TRBJ2-7, with 9 positions matching TRBD2. The V and J ends lost 0 bases and 4 bases, in that order; junction bases with no gene match: 1. The germline gives CDR1 WSHSY, CDR2 SAAADI. The CDR3 is made up of 14 amino acids. For the CDR3, the DNA is TGCGCCAGCAGTGAGTCGGCGGGGGGGTACGAGCAGTACTTC. Protein product: CASSESAGGYEQYF.

The rearrangement links TRBV5-1 to TRBJ1-2; 11 nucleotides match TRBD1. Germline V gives CDR1 SGHRS, CDR2 YFSETQ. This CDR3 has 17 residues. Trimming at V came to 4 bases and at J to 0 bases, leaving 8 bases not matched to a gene. The CDR3 is CASSTPGQGAPNYGYTF. The DNA for the CDR3 is TGCGCCAGCAGCACCCCCGGACAGGGGGCGCCTAACTATGGCTACACCTTC.

V usage is TRBV5-5 and J usage is TRBJ2-5, with TRBD1 as a possible D gene (5 bases). With 2 bases removed from V and 2 bases from J, the gap between germline ends came to 10 bases. Germline V gene sequence: CDR1 SGHKS, CDR2 YYEKEE (reference sequence). The length of the CDR3 is 14 residues. The CDR3 sequence is CASSLSREQETQYF. In DNA form, the CDR3 reads TGTGCCAGCAGCTTATCCAGGGAACAAGAGACCCAGTACTTC.

This clone has just one count. The rearrangement uses TRBV28 and TRBJ1-3, with D unclear. With 3 bases removed from V and 0 bases from J, the gap between germline ends came to 12 bases. The CDR3 covers 16 residues. From germline, CDR1 is MDHEN and CDR2 SYDVKM. The CDR3 DNA reads as TGTGCCAGCAGTTTTCGAGCCGAGGACTCTGGAAACACCATATATTTT. This translates into CASSFRAEDSGNTIYF.